Following are 17 T cell receptor beta chains from one sample sequenced in a study of regulatory T cells in long-lasting Graves disease. Specified time point: newly diagnosed GD, antithyroid drugs for less than 3 months. Making the TCR library involved RNA that had been extracted from PBMCs. Library construction for TCR beta used iRepertoire HTBI primers and Arm-PCR of CDR3 regions. TCRdb called the multiplex PCR reads again in MiXCR, with one record for every CDR3 protein. Seen here are 350,000 to 500,000 distinct CDR3 sequences, 14% observed once, and the top ten hold around a sixth. The sample was also reused in another study, on T cells in Graves' hyperthyroidism and ophthalmopathy.

The sequences come from peripheral blood mononuclear cells (PBMCs), collected at new diagnosis, from a patient treated with antithyroid drugs. The receptors were sampled from a woman aged 50 to 65 with Graves disease.

This clonotype was recorded at least ten times. CDR3 DNA sequence: TGTGCCAGCAGCTTAGGGGCGGACAATGAGCAGTTCTTC. It specifies CASSLGADNEQFF. This rearrangement joins TRBV13 to TRBJ2-1; D gene uncertain. The CDR3 sequence is 13 residues long. The V gene lost 0 bases and the J gene lost 5 bases, with 5 bases spanning the gap. The germline V gene has CDR1 PRHDT and CDR2 FYEKMQ (reference sequence). Combining the CDR3 with reference TRBV13 and TRBJ2-1 gives the whole variable domain AAGVIQSPRHLIKEKRETATLKCYPIPRHDTVYWYQQGPGQDPQFLISFYEKMQSDKGSIPDRFSAQQFSDYHSELNMSSLELGDSALYFCASSLGADNEQFFGPGTRLTVL.

As concerns this clonotype: An end of the junction differs from the germline gene, which may be a read error. V is TRBV19 and J is TRBJ1-5; D is perhaps TRBD1 (5 bases). CDR1 and CDR2 (germline): LNHDA, SQIVND (reference sequence). This CDR3 has 15 residues. The CDR3 region is CAGRGRSDSNQPQHF. The CDR3 bases are TGTGCCGGTAGGGGACGATCCGATAGCAATCAGCCCCAGCATTTT.

The chain uses TRBV27 and TRBJ2-1; 10 bases line up with TRBD2. J lost 8 bases, V lost 4 bases, and 14 bases had no gene match. The length of the CDR3 is 17 residues. The germline V gene has CDR1 MNHEY and CDR2 SMNVEV (reference sequence). This CDR3 reads CASSSCSGRFQRDEQFF. DNA of the CDR3: TGTGCCAGCAGTTCCTGTAGCGGGAGGTTCCAGAGGGATGAGCAGTTCTTC.

This clonotype was recorded at least ten times. The chain uses TRBV28 and TRBJ2-7; 12 bases are a match to TRBD2. Germline values: CDR1 MDHEN, CDR2 SYDVKM. Germline trimming cut 6 bases from V and 6 bases from J; bases unmatched to any gene: 15. The CDR3 totals 17 residues. DNA of the CDR3: TGTGCCAGCAGGGCGCCCGCGGCTAGCGGGAGGGCCGGCGAGCAGTACTTC. It yields the protein CASRAPAASGRAGEQYF.

This clonotype was counted at least ten times. This chain's CDR3 is CASSLNPSGLGYTF. The CDR3 nucleotides are TGTGCCAGCAGCTTAAACCCTTCCGGGTTGGGCTACACCTTC. V gene TRBV7-2 combines with J gene TRBJ1-2; no clear D. Trimming left V 2 bases short and J 8 bases short, with 15 bases between. The germline gives CDR1 SGHTA, CDR2 FQGNSA. The CDR3 runs to 14 residues.

Note on this clonotype: One base away lies a much larger clone, so this may be a sequencing read error. The V gene is TRBV6-9, the J gene TRBJ1-1; D gene ambiguous. Per the germline V gene, CDR1 is MNHGY and CDR2 is SVAAGI. This CDR3 region has 14 residues. CDR3 sequence: CASGYFSLNTEAFF. The DNA for the CDR3 is TGTGCCAGCGGTTATTTCAGTTTGAACACTGAAGCTTTCTTT.

This clonotype was seen a handful of times. The J gene is TRBJ2-1, the V gene TRBV7-9, with 12 bases lining up with TRBD2. This CDR3 has 15 residues. Germline V gene sequence: CDR1 SEHNR, CDR2 FQNEAQ (reference sequence). V dropped 10 bases and J dropped 6; count of bases not matched to a gene: 10. DNA for the CDR3: TGTGCCACTACTGGACTAGCGGGAAGTATCAATGAGCAGTTCTTC. Translated: CATTGLAGSINEQFF.

This clonotype was seen ten or more times. This chain joins TRBV13 and TRBJ2-3; D is uncertain. Germline V gene lookup returns CDR1 PRHDT and CDR2 FYEKMQ (reference sequence). V was trimmed by 4 bases and J by 4 bases, leaving 6 bases between them. CDR3 size: 12 residues. The CDR3 DNA reads as TGTGCCAGCAGCTCACGGCCAGATACGCAGTATTTT. As protein: CASSSRPDTQYF.

The sample holds many counts of this clonotype. This sequence joins TRBV12-3 or TRBV12-4 and TRBJ2-3; D ambiguous. V gave up 5 bases and J gave up 0 bases, with 9 bases separating them. The CDR3 consists of 14 residues. CDR3 nucleotide sequence: TGTGCCAGCAGTAAGACAACTAGCACAGATACGCAGTATTTT. Translated: CASSKTTSTDTQYF.

This clonotype was seen many times. This chain links TRBV28 with TRBJ1-1; D is uncertain. The CDR3 has 13 amino acids. V was trimmed by 9 bases and J by 5 bases, leaving 16 bases between them. Germline-derived CDR1 and CDR2 are MDHEN and SYDVKM. The CDR3 loop reads CASIRAARTEAFF. The CDR3 nucleotides read TGTGCCAGTATCCGGGCCGCGAGGACTGAAGCTTTCTTT.

This clonotype has ten or more counts. The chain has TRBV3-1 and TRBJ2-7; 11 bases are shared with TRBD2. CDR3 length: 15 residues. Germline V lookup: CDR1 LGHDT, CDR2 YNNKEL (reference sequence). The V gene end was trimmed by 4 bases and the J gene end by 6 bases; junction bases not matched to a gene: 8. Written as DNA, the CDR3 is TGTGCCAGCAGCCTTATAGCGGGAGGGCCTGGCGAGCAGTACTTC. Translated, it gives CASSLIAGGPGEQYF.

The rearrangement joins TRBV18 to TRBJ2-6; D is possibly TRBD2 (6 bases). Trimming cost V 1 base and J 0 bases, with 13 bases left between them. Germline V gene data show CDR1 as KGHSH and CDR2 as LQKENI. The CDR3 is 18 residues long. CDR3 coding DNA: TGTGCCAGCTCACCACTAGCGGTGCCCAACTCTGGGGCCAACGTCCTGACTTTC. Protein product: CASSPLAVPNSGANVLTF.

This clonotype was recorded many times. This sequence joins TRBV6-5 and TRBJ2-3, with a possible D match to TRBD1 (5 bases). V dropped 0 bases and J dropped 2 bases, with 9 bases sitting between them. The CDR3 loop spans 15 amino acids. CDR1 and CDR2 (germline): MNHEY, SVGAGI. The CDR3 here is CASSYSAGLTDTQYF. The CDR3 bases are TGTGCCAGCAGTTACTCCGCAGGGCTCACAGATACGCAGTATTTT.

This clonotype showed up many times. V is TRBV12-3 or TRBV12-4 and J is TRBJ2-1, with TRBD2 identical over 8 bases. The ends lost 5 bases at V and 4 bases at J; junction bases unmatched: 7. This CDR3 is 15 amino acids long. The CDR3 protein is CASSAGTSRYNEQFF. CDR3 DNA: TGTGCCAGCAGTGCCGGGACTAGTCGGTACAATGAGCAGTTCTTC.

This clonotype was counted many times. V gene TRBV7-6 combines with J gene TRBJ2-1; 7 nucleotides agree with TRBD2. The germline gives CDR1 SGHVS, CDR2 FNYEAQ. The CDR3 is made up of 15 amino acids. V shed 4 bases and J 3 bases; nucleotides not matched to a gene: 6. The CDR3, as DNA: TGTGCCAGCAGCTCCACGCGGACTAGCTACAATGAGCAGTTCTTC. As protein: CASSSTRTSYNEQFF.

The genes are TRBV6-4 and TRBJ2-7, with 8 bases that match TRBD1. From germline, CDR1 is MRHNA and CDR2 SNTAGT. The CDR3 runs to 15 residues. With V trimmed by 6 bases and J by 1 base, 8 bases remained unmatched. CDR3 DNA sequence: TGTGCCAGCAGGCCCCGGGACAGGCCGTCCTACGAGCAGTACTTC. This sequence encodes CASRPRDRPSYEQYF.

This clonotype was picked up many times. This chain uses TRBV3-1 with TRBJ1-3; possibly TRBD1 for D (5 bases). The germline CDR1 and CDR2 sequences are LGHDT and YNNKEL (reference sequence). The CDR3 sequence is 14 residues long. Deletions cut 1 base from V and 3 bases from J, with 7 bases between. CDR3 loop: CASSQGGDGNTIYF. Here the CDR3 DNA reads TGTGCCAGCAGCCAAGGAGGGGATGGAAACACCATATATTTT.